This T cell receptor beta chain was observed in a study of blood T cell repertoires in COVID-19. V trimming: 6 bases; J trimming: 8 bases; junction bases outside the gene matches: 8. Per germline, CDR1 SQVTM and CDR2 ANQGSEA. CDR3 size: 13 residues. Using immunoSEQ multiplex PCR, the repertoire was profiled, and TCRdb retains in-frame clones only, with some absent. The sample contains 150,000 to 200,000 clones, roughly four fifths of which appear only once. The specimen was peripheral blood. The sequence came from a man aged 60-69 years with active or convalescent COVID-19. The rearrangement uses TRBV29-1 and TRBJ1-1; TRBD1 aligns across 11 bases. Written as DNA, the CDR3 is TGCAGCGTCGTCGGACAGGGGGCCAGGGAAGCTTTCTTT. It yields the protein CSVVGQGAREAFF.